The 7 T cell receptor beta chains listed next were all sequenced from one sample in a study of blood T cell repertoires in COVID-19 (dated by TCRdb to the early 2020s). The library came from the immunoSEQ multiplex PCR assay. TCRdb provides this immuneACCESS table in a form limited to in-frame rearrangements. Some clones are lacking; in checked studies, under half of them reflect an unresolved V gene, and why the rest are absent is not known. Counted in this sample were roughly 150,000 clones; more than 70% of them appeared once. The top ten constitute about 2.6% of the sample. Input material: peripheral blood. The receptors were gathered from a man aged 55 to 70 with acute or convalescent COVID-19.

The chain has TRBV19 and TRBJ2-7; the D is unclear. CDR3 length equals 15 residues. Trimming shortened V by 2 bases and J by 1 base, and 12 bases separated the two germline ends. Germline CDR1 LNHDA, CDR2 SQIVND (reference sequence). CDR3 in amino acids: CASSIRFTESYEQYF. CDR3 DNA: TGTGCCAGTAGTATACGTTTCACAGAGTCCTACGAGCAGTACTTC.

The rearrangement uses TRBV7-3 and TRBJ2-1, with a possible D match to TRBD1 (6 bases). V lost 2 bases, J lost 8 bases, and 16 bases lay in between. The germline V gene has CDR1 SGHTA and CDR2 FQGTGA. The CDR3 has 15 residues. The CDR3, as DNA: TGTGCCAGCAGCTTAGGGGGACAATTTTACCATGAGCAGTTCTTC. It yields the protein CASSLGGQFYHEQFF.

This chain joins TRBV15 and TRBJ1-1; 7 bases line up with TRBD1. The CDR3 has 14 amino acids. In germline, CDR1 is LNHNV, CDR2 YYDKDF (reference sequence). Losses at the gene ends were 5 bases for V and 0 bases for J; bases not matched to a gene: 3. CDR3 sequence: CATSGDRMNTEAFF. CDR3 DNA sequence: TGTGCCACCAGCGGGGACAGAATGAACACTGAAGCTTTCTTT.

The V gene is TRBV18, the J gene TRBJ1-1, with 8 bases lining up with TRBD1. CDR3 length equals 12 residues. V gave up 3 bases and J gave up 6 bases; unmatched junction bases: 0. The germline CDR1 and CDR2 sequences are KGHSH and LQKENI. For the CDR3, the DNA is TGTGCCAGCTCACCGGACAGGGCTGAAGCTTTCTTT. Amino acids: CASSPDRAEAFF.

The chain employs TRBV6-4 and TRBJ2-3; D possibly corresponds to TRBD1 (6 bases). V lost 5 bases and J 2 bases, leaving 11 bases between the germline ends. Germline CDR1 MRHNA, CDR2 SNTAGT. This CDR3 has 14 residues. The CDR3 is CASSRDKPTDTQYF. The DNA of the CDR3 is TGTGCCAGCAGTCGGGACAAACCCACAGATACGCAGTATTTT.

The rearrangement joins TRBV18 to TRBJ2-2, with 8 bases that match TRBD1. This CDR3 has 17 residues. Trimming took 0 bases from V and 3 from J; bases not matched to a gene: 6. Germline CDR1 and CDR2: KGHSH and LQKENI. As DNA, the CDR3 is TGTGCCAGCTCACCACCTAACAGGGGGTCGTACACCGGGGAGCTGTTTTTT. Its protein is CASSPPNRGSYTGELFF.

The genes are TRBV19 and TRBJ2-7, with D uncertain. Trimming stripped 8 bases from V and 2 bases from J, with 4 bases between. Germline CDR1 reads LNHDA; CDR2 reads SQIVND (reference sequence). This CDR3 has 10 residues. In nucleotides, the CDR3 is TGTGCCAGTGAGGCCTACGAGCAGTACTTC. This sequence encodes CASEAYEQYF.